The entry that follows covers one TCR beta chain sequence. Its recognized antigen is unknown. The germline gene is not matched at one end of the junction; a read error may be the cause. This specimen belongs to a study of blood T cell repertoires in COVID-19 (dated by TCRdb to the early 2020s). Looking at the study overall: Samples covering the acute and convalescent phases of COVID-19 were provided by collaborators in the United States, Italy and Spain. The sample metadata nearly always contained a de-identified subject ID, COVID-19 status, age in years and sex. A freely available public database, intended as a resource for researchers studying the immune response to SARS-CoV-2, is where the repertoires were released. Samples were obtained from the ongoing ImmuneRACE study (first 160 participants) and from 1,200 or so subjects provided by 6 global collaborators. Where HLA class I and class II types were available, the types were taken from metadata supplied by the sample provider, not from assay-based typing. Deeply sampled blood TCRbeta repertoires from subjects exposed to, actively infected with, or recovered from COVID-19 were included in the dataset. The prospective study material was composed of cDNA or gDNA derived from T cells, B-cell-depleted T cells, or PBMCs. The research as a whole found: How much clinical and demographic metadata was included differed by source and by participant, and the metadata was provided uncurated.

The immunoSEQ Assay, a bias-controlled multiplex PCR, was used to amplify TCRbeta CDR3 regions from genomic DNA. As for the authors' bioinformatics: The number of nucleated cells in each sample was estimated from the amplification of reference gene primers within the assay. Sequence reads were collapsed and filtered to measure the absolute abundance of every unique TCRbeta CDR3 rearrangement. For each sample, productive Simpson clonality was calculated by taking the square root of Simpson's diversity index across productive rearrangements. TCRdb provides this immuneACCESS table in a form limited to in-frame rearrangements. Some clones are lacking; in checked studies, under half of them reflect an unresolved V gene, and why the rest are absent is not known. V and J calls and clone size are given by that table; D and trimming were obtained from the DNA. The sample includes some 100,000 clones, with roughly nine tenths observed a single time. Approximately 2% of the sample belongs to the ten largest clones.

The germline V gene (reference sequence) sets CDR1 to SEHNR and CDR2 to FQNEAQ. From the cysteine through the phenylalanine, the CDR3 covers 14 amino acids. The retained sequence is limited to the CDR3, 42 bases, with the frame set at the first base. Collaborating institutions collected whole blood in K2EDTA tubes following their own protocols. For TCRbeta analysis, collaborators shipped samples as frozen whole blood, isolated PBMCs, or DNA extracted from either of those sample types. The chain couples TRBV7-9 to TRBJ2-7; 7 middle bases align to TRBD1. Sample: peripheral blood. This TCR was sampled from a middle-aged man with active COVID-19. The DNA sequence is as follows: TGTGCCAGCAGCCTAGCCGGACAGGCCTACGAGCAGTACTTC. It codes for CASSLAGQAYEQYF.